This record covers a single T cell receptor (beta chain). The data belong to a study of control samples from healthy donors and cancer patients. Sequenced by immunoSEQ multiplex PCR; TCRdb stores in-frame clones only, minus some. This sample has some 140,000 clones, with roughly nine tenths found just once. The CDR3 length is 16 residues. Germline V gene sequence: CDR1 LGHNA, CDR2 YNFKEQ. V dropped 1 base and J dropped 0 bases, with 13 bases sitting between them. The gene calls are TRBV4-2 and TRBJ2-7, with D unclear. The TCR comes from a woman in her thirties in good health. Sequences were obtained from blood. CDR3 in amino acids: CASSQAGTKISYEQYF. The CDR3, as DNA: TGTGCCAGCAGCCAAGCGGGCACGAAAATCTCCTACGAGCAGTACTTC.